Presented here are 25 T cell receptor beta chains from one specimen sequenced in a study of T cell changes during pregnancy in multiple sclerosis (dated by TCRdb to about 2019). Library preparation employed the immunoSEQ multiplex PCR assay. What TCRdb holds here is the immuneACCESS table cut down to in-frame rearrangements. Part of the clones is not present; checked against another copy, under half of the missing clones reflect an unresolved V gene, and the others are unexplained. This sample has about 65,000 clones in its table, and 92% of those were observed once. Jointly, the top ten make up around 3.3% of the sample. Material: CD8+ T cells from peripheral blood mononuclear cells, obtained in the third trimester of pregnancy. The receptors stem from a female donor in good health, enrolled as a control in a pregnancy study.

The count of this clone is one. The chain uses TRBV5-6 and TRBJ1-1, with D possibly matching TRBD1 (6 bases). CDR3 length equals 13 residues. CDR1 is SGHDT, CDR2 YYEEEE, per germline. Trimming cost V 4 bases and J 1 base, with 8 bases left between them. CDR3 coding DNA: TGTGCCAGCAGCCGGGGGGCGAACACTGAAGCTTTCTTT. It yields the protein CASSRGANTEAFF.

The chain combines TRBV7-2 with TRBJ2-3; a possible D gene is TRBD2 (7 bases). The CDR3 covers 15 residues. V was clipped by 3 bases and J by 4 bases, with 14 bases between them. Germline loops: CDR1 SGHTA, CDR2 FQGNSA. The CDR3 loop reads CASSLAGALPDTQYF. For the CDR3, the DNA is TGTGCCAGCAGCTTGGCGGGGGCCTTGCCAGATACGCAGTATTTT. The full variable domain, completed using reference TRBV7-2 and TRBJ2-3, is GAGVSQSPSNKVTEKGKDVELRCDPISGHTALYWYRQSLGQGLEFLIYFQGNSAPDKSGLPSDRFSAERTGGSVSTLTIQRTQQEDSAVYLCASSLAGALPDTQYFGPGTRLTVL.

This sequence joins TRBV5-4 and TRBJ2-3, with 7 bases matching TRBD1. V trimming: 4 bases; J trimming: 2 bases; junction bases outside the gene matches: 7. The CDR3 covers 15 residues. Germline CDR1 SGHNT, CDR2 YYREEE (reference sequence). The CDR3 reads CASSGTGDPTDTQYF. DNA of the CDR3: TGTGCCAGCAGCGGAACAGGGGATCCCACAGATACGCAGTATTTT.

The chain combines TRBV7-2 with TRBJ1-5; a possible D gene is TRBD1 (6 bases). V gave up 5 bases and J gave up 0 bases, with 11 bases separating them. CDR1 SGHTA and CDR2 FQGNSA come from the germline V gene. The CDR3 is 15 amino acids. CDR3 nucleotides: TGTGCCAGCAGCATTTACAGGGATAGCAATCAGCCCCAGCATTTT. Its protein is CASSIYRDSNQPQHF.

The chain couples TRBV25-1 to TRBJ2-2, with TRBD1 as a possible D gene (6 bases). V was pared by 3 bases and J by 1 base, with 12 bases between. The CDR3 runs to 16 residues. CDR1 MGHDK and CDR2 SYGVNS come from the germline V gene. The CDR3 here is CASSDPEQGNTGELFF. CDR3 coding DNA: TGTGCCAGCAGTGATCCGGAACAGGGGAACACCGGGGAGCTGTTTTTT.

The CDR3 bases are TGTGCCAGTAGTATAATAGCCACAAAAGGCTACAATGAGCAGTTCTTC. Residues: CASSIIATKGYNEQFF. This chain uses TRBV19 with TRBJ2-1; D remains unclear. Germline V gene sequence: CDR1 LNHDA, CDR2 SQIVND (reference sequence). V was trimmed by 2 bases and J by 3 bases, leaving 14 bases between them. This CDR3 is built from 16 residues.

The chain couples TRBV5-1 to TRBJ2-7; D remains ambiguous. The V end was cut by 6 bases, the J end by 3 bases, with 7 bases between. CDR1 and CDR2 from the germline V gene are SGHRS and YFSETQ. The CDR3 is made up of 11 amino acids. CDR3: CASTYNYEQYF. CDR3 sequence (DNA): TGCGCCAGCACCTATAACTACGAGCAGTACTTC.

The genes are TRBV27 and TRBJ1-6; a weak D match, TRBD1 (6 bases). Germline V gene sequence: CDR1 MNHEY, CDR2 SMNVEV (reference sequence). V shed 3 bases and J shed 9 bases, with 12 bases lying between them. This CDR3 is built from 14 residues. The CDR3 loop is CASSFQGRGSPLHF. The CDR3 bases are TGTGCCAGCAGTTTCCAGGGGAGGGGTTCACCCCTCCACTTT.

The rearrangement uses TRBV19 and TRBJ1-2; possibly TRBD1 for D (6 bases). Germline V CDR1 and CDR2: LNHDA, SQIVND (reference sequence). This CDR3 is 15 amino acids long. V lost 1 base and J lost 7, with 16 bases in between. CDR3 coding DNA: TGTGCCAGTAGTATAGCATCCGCCAGGGGTGGTGGCTACACCTTC. This codes for CASSIASARGGGYTF.

V usage is TRBV6-6 and J usage is TRBJ1-5, with D possibly being TRBD1 (5 bases). V lost 5 bases, J lost 2 bases, and 10 bases lay in between. The CDR3 is 14 amino acids. Germline assignment: CDR1 MNHNY and CDR2 SVGAGI (reference sequence). In DNA form, the CDR3 reads TGTGCCAGCAGTACCAGGGTAGGCAATCAGCCCCAGCATTTT. Translated, it gives CASSTRVGNQPQHF.

This chain joins TRBV5-6 and TRBJ1-3, with D possibly TRBD1 on 5 matching bases. Germline values: CDR1 SGHDT, CDR2 YYEEEE. This CDR3 spans 14 amino acids. The V end was cut by 3 bases, the J end by 0 bases, with 7 bases between. The DNA for the CDR3 is TGTGCCAGCAGCTGGGGCTTCTCTGGAAACACCATATATTTT. The encoded protein is CASSWGFSGNTIYF. The whole variable domain, filled in from reference TRBV5-6 and TRBJ1-3, reads DAGVTQSPTHLIKTRGQQVTLRCSPKSGHDTVSWYQQALGQGPQFIFQYYEEEERQRGNFPDRFSGHQFPNYSSELNVNALLLGDSALYLCASSWGFSGNTIYFGEGSWLTVV.

The rearrangement uses TRBV19 and TRBJ1-1; TRBD1 matches 11 bases. CDR3 length: 15 amino acids. V gave up 9 bases and J gave up 11 bases; unmatched junction bases: 17. The germline CDR1 and CDR2 sequences are LNHDA and SQIVND (reference sequence). The CDR3 DNA follows: TGTGCCAGCAATAGGCCGGGACAGGGGGATTTACGGGCTTTCTTT. Translated: CASNRPGQGDLRAFF.

The V gene is TRBV4-1, the J gene TRBJ2-2, with D possibly matching TRBD1 (7 bases). The CDR3 runs to 17 residues. V dropped 4 bases and J dropped 4 bases, with 19 bases sitting between them. Germline CDR1 reads MGHRA; CDR2 reads YSYEKL. The CDR3 sequence: CASSLRQGGGTTGELFF. CDR3 sequence (DNA): TGCGCCAGCAGCCTCCGACAGGGTGGAGGGACCACCGGGGAGCTGTTTTTT.

As DNA, the CDR3 is TGTGCCAGCAGTGGTTGGGGGGATAACACTGAAGCTTTCTTT. As protein: CASSGWGDNTEAFF. The rearrangement joins TRBV27 to TRBJ1-1, with a possible D match to TRBD1 (5 bases). The V end was cut by 5 bases, the J end by 2 bases, with 12 bases between. Germline V gene sequence: CDR1 MNHEY, CDR2 SMNVEV (reference sequence). The CDR3 contains 14 residues.

The chain joins TRBV9 to TRBJ2-1; TRBD1 matches at 8 bases. Looked up from germline, CDR1 is SGDLS and CDR2 is YYNGEE. V gave up 0 bases and J gave up 7 bases; unmatched junction bases: 0. The CDR3 covers 13 residues. The CDR3 sequence: CASSVDRGNEQFF. DNA for the CDR3: TGTGCCAGCAGCGTAGACAGGGGGAATGAGCAGTTCTTC.

This chain joins TRBV5-3 and TRBJ1-2, with D uncertain. TRBV5-3 is marked as an open reading frame, function uncertain. There are 14 residues in the CDR3. The V gene lost 4 bases and the J gene lost 2 bases, with 12 bases spanning the gap. In nucleotides, the CDR3 is TGTGCCAGAAGCGATTTATCGGTGAACTATGGCTACACCTTC. It codes for CARSDLSVNYGYTF.

DNA for the CDR3: TGCGCCAGCAGCCAAGAGGTCGCAGGCTCCACCTACGAGCAGTACTTC. Translating it yields CASSQEVAGSTYEQYF. This chain uses TRBV4-3 with TRBJ2-7; the D is unclear. The CDR3 runs to 16 residues. Germline values: CDR1 LGHNA, CDR2 YSLEER. Trimming stripped 0 bases from V and 2 bases from J, with 14 bases between.

The CDR3: CASSPGGGRTEAFF. The CDR3 DNA reads as TGTGCCAGCAGCCCCGGGGGGGGCCGCACTGAAGCTTTCTTT. V gene TRBV13 combines with J gene TRBJ1-1; D is perhaps TRBD1 (6 bases). CDR1 and CDR2 (germline): PRHDT, FYEKMQ (reference sequence). This CDR3 has 14 amino acids. Trimming stripped 5 bases from V and 4 bases from J, with 14 bases between.

This clone was detected only a few times. V gene TRBV19 combines with J gene TRBJ1-1; D possibly corresponds to TRBD1 (5 bases). V lost 3 bases and J 6 bases, leaving 14 bases between the germline ends. This CDR3 comprises 14 residues. Germline loops: CDR1 LNHDA, CDR2 SQIVND (reference sequence). CDR3 protein: CASSMLGVWAEAFF. For the CDR3, the DNA is TGTGCCAGTAGTATGTTAGGGGTTTGGGCTGAAGCTTTCTTT.

The V call is TRBV5-4, the J call TRBJ2-6; D may be TRBD1 (6 bases). This CDR3 has 19 residues. From germline, CDR1 is SGHNT and CDR2 YYREEE (reference sequence). The germline V and J ends were trimmed by 4 bases and 0 bases, with 20 bases remaining between them. CDR3 in amino acids: CASSGGQHDTFSGANVLTF. In DNA, the CDR3 is TGTGCCAGCAGCGGAGGACAGCACGATACTTTCTCTGGGGCCAACGTCCTGACTTTC.

The V gene is TRBV27, the J gene TRBJ2-1, with D unclear. V lost 2 bases and J lost 9, with 11 bases in between. The germline V gene encodes CDR1 MNHEY and CDR2 SMNVEV (reference sequence). The CDR3 length is 13 residues. The chain's CDR3 is CASSLPHISEQFF. The CDR3 nucleotides read TGTGCCAGCAGTTTACCCCATATTAGTGAGCAGTTCTTC.

This rearrangement joins TRBV4-3 to TRBJ2-1, with 10 nucleotides matching TRBD1. CDR3 length equals 14 residues. V shed 4 bases, J shed 8 bases, and the junction held 5 bases outside the gene matches. Per germline, CDR1 LGHNA and CDR2 YSLEER. CDR3 sequence: CASSLRDRGDEQFF. CDR3 DNA: TGCGCCAGCAGCCTCCGGGACAGGGGAGATGAGCAGTTCTTC.

V usage is TRBV7-8 and J usage is TRBJ2-5; 11 bases match TRBD2. The CDR3 totals 17 residues. V trimming: 1 base; J trimming: 0 bases; junction bases outside the gene matches: 4. Germline CDR1 SGHVS, CDR2 FQNEAQ. The CDR3 loop is CASSLELAGEYQETQYF. DNA of the CDR3: TGTGCCAGCAGCTTAGAACTAGCGGGGGAGTACCAAGAGACCCAGTACTTC.

The chain joins TRBV6-5 to TRBJ1-1; 9 positions match TRBD1. The CDR3 runs 12 residues. With V trimmed by 4 bases and J by 8 bases, 2 bases remained unmatched. Germline V gives CDR1 MNHEY, CDR2 SVGAGI. The CDR3 region has the DNA TGTGCCAGCAGTTGGGGGACAGGGGAAGCTTTCTTT. Translated, it gives CASSWGTGEAFF.

The chain joins TRBV11-2 to TRBJ1-6, with TRBD1 matching over 9 bases. Per germline, CDR1 SGHAT and CDR2 FQNNGV. The junction had 5 bases not matched to a gene; V was cut back by 1 base and J by 7 bases. There are 16 residues in the CDR3. The CDR3 bases are TGTGCCAGCAGCTTAGCCCCGGGACAGGGAAATTCACCCCTCCACTTT. This codes for CASSLAPGQGNSPLHF.